This T cell receptor (beta chain) was identified in a study of T cells after yellow fever vaccination. Trimming pared 7 bases from V and 0 bases from J, leaving 24 bases between. This CDR3 has 18 amino acids. Germline V gene data show CDR1 as MNHNS and CDR2 as SASEGT. TCRdb fed the 5' RACE reads into MiXCR, producing one record per CDR3 protein. The sample holds hundreds of thousands of distinct CDR3 sequences, roughly a sixth seen once. The sample was PBMCs, taken about 5 days after the first yellow fever vaccination. The gene calls are TRBV6-1 and TRBJ1-1, with D unresolved. The receptor's source is a man in his late teens or twenties who received the YFV17D yellow fever vaccine. The CDR3 spells CASTHRIRSRAMNTEAFF. The CDR3 bases are TGTGCCAGCACCCACCGCATAAGGTCGAGGGCCATGAACACTGAAGCTTTCTTT.